The TCR beta chain under discussion was sequenced for a study of cytomegalovirus exposure and HLA in healthy donors. Broader study findings: About 90% or about 30% of the time was how often most TCR beta V segments were productive, according to an earlier analysis. Researchers reported that a few CMV-associated chains were confirmed in vitro as CMV antigen-specific. Common viral pathogens (according to a later analysis) appeared linked to several of the most significant clusters. It was 150 or so TCR beta chains that were listed as cytomegalovirus-associated.

Germline V gene data show CDR1 as SEHNR and CDR2 as FQNEAQ (reference sequence). The CDR3 is 13 residues long. Both 60 Vbeta primers and 13 Jbeta primers went into the PCR. Clones were read by immunoSEQ multiplex PCR, and TCRdb kept only the in-frame ones, dropping some. Altogether some 120,000 clones are present, about 79% being singletons, with the ten largest covering 2.5% to 3%. Regarding this clone: As yet, its antigen is unknown. One end of the junction does not line up with germline, which may come from a read error.

The receptor comes from a woman under 30 in good health and CMV-seropositive. This chain links TRBV7-9 with TRBJ2-7, with TRBD1 identical over 9 bases. Sequencing was performed on PBMCs. CDR3 in amino acids: CSSSLQGAHEQYF. The CDR3 bases are TGTTCCAGCAGCCTACAGGGGGCCCACGAGCAGTACTTC.